These T cell receptor beta chains were read from a single sample in a study of T cells in Graves' hyperthyroidism and ophthalmopathy. TCRdb called the multiplex PCR reads again in MiXCR, with one record for every CDR3 protein. The repertoire holds about 92,000 distinct CDR3 sequences, with just over 50% as singletons. The specimen was blood. Source of these receptors: a woman aged 35 to 49 with Graves' hyperthyroidism. The CDR3 runs from the conserved cysteine through the conserved F or W. A D gene is named only where the DNA matches it firmly. Size tells how often a clone was seen (once, few, many) or the class of an expanded clone, and some rows leave it out.

j_gene	d_gene	abundance	v_gene	CDR3nt	CDR3aa
TRBJ1-5	TRBD1	-	TRBV13	TGTCCCAGACAGGGTGGCAATCAGCCCCAGCATTTT	CPRQGGNQPQHF
TRBJ1-5	-	-	TRBV7-8	TGTGCCAGCGGGCTTAGGGATCAGCCCCAGCATTTT	CASGLRDQPQHF
TRBJ2-7	TRBD2	-	TRBV20-1	TGCAGTGCTCCCCTAGCGGGAGTAAGCTACGAGCAGTACTTC	CSAPLAGVSYEQYF
TRBJ1-6	-	-	TRBV2	TGTGCCACCTTCAGGCCTCGGCTAGATTCACCCCTCCACTTT	CATFRPRLDSPLHF
TRBJ2-7	TRBD2	-	TRBV10-3	TGTGCCGTCGGACTAGCGGGAGGCTACGAGCAGTACTTC	CAVGLAGGYEQYF
TRBJ2-7	TRBD2	once	TRBV4-1	TGCGCCAGCAGCCAAGAGCTAGCGGGCTCCTACGAGCGGTACTTC	CASSQELAGSYERYF
TRBJ2-5	-	many	TRBV2	TGTGCCAGCAGTCCAAGAGGGTTGAGAGAAGGAGGGGAGACCCAGTACTTC	CASSPRGLREGGETQYF
TRBJ2-7	TRBD2	few	TRBV10-3	TGTGCCATCAGTGAGTCGATTTCTAGCGGGACCTACGAGCAGTACTTC	CAISESISSGTYEQYF
TRBJ2-7	-	many	TRBV14	TGTGCCAGCAGCTACGGGACGATCTACGAGCAGTACTTC	CASSYGTIYEQYF
TRBJ1-1	-	-	TRBV7-2	TGCGCCAGCAGCCCCGGGCCCAGGGCTACTGAAGCTTTCTTT	CASSPGPRATEAFF
TRBJ1-4	TRBD1	few	TRBV12-3/TRBV12-4	TGTGCCAGCAGTTCCTCGACCCCCGACAGGGCTGAAAAACTGTTTTTT	CASSSSTPDRAEKLFF
TRBJ2-6	-	-	TRBV7-6	TGTGCCAGCAGCCTGACCGGGACACCTAGCTCTGGGGCCAACGTCCTGACTTTC	CASSLTGTPSSGANVLTF
TRBJ1-1	TRBD1	many	TRBV29-1	TGCAGCGGACGGGACAGGGGTGAGGAAGCTTTCTTT	CSGRDRGEEAFF
TRBJ1-4	TRBD1	-	TRBV7-9	TGCGCCAGCAGCCTCCTCTCGGGACAGGGGGCTGAGAAAAAACTGTTTTTT	CASSLLSGQGAEKKLFF
TRBJ2-2	TRBD1	many	TRBV20-1	TGCAGTGCCTCGGACAGGTCCTGGGCCGGGGAGCTGTTTTTT	CSASDRSWAGELFF
TRBJ2-7	TRBD2	-	TRBV20-1	TGCAGTGCTAGACGCGGGAGGGCCAGAGAGCAGTACTTC	CSARRGRAREQYF
TRBJ2-5	TRBD2	-	TRBV2	TGTGCCAGCATAGGTAGCGGGGAAGAGACCCAGTACTTC	CASIGSGEETQYF
TRBJ2-7	-	many	TRBV5-1	TGCGCCAGCAGCTTGCTCGGGTCCACCTACGAGCAGTACTTC	CASSLLGSTYEQYF
TRBJ1-3	-	many	TRBV2	TGTGCCAGCAGCTCAGGACAGCTTGGAAACACCATATATTTT	CASSSGQLGNTIYF
TRBJ2-7	TRBD2	many	TRBV6-5	TGTGCCAGCAGCCGAAGCGGGACTGCCGAGCAGTACTTC	CASSRSGTAEQYF
TRBJ2-6	-	few	TRBV11-2	TGTGCCAGCAGCTTAGGTGGGTGGAACACTGAAGCTTTC	CASSLGGWNTEAF
TRBJ1-6	-	-	TRBV7-2	TGTGCCAGCAGCCCGGGGGGGCCAGCCCATAATTCACCCCTCCACTTT	CASSPGGPAHNSPLHF
TRBJ1-2	-	-	TRBV15	TGTGCCACCAGCAGAGATCGAGGGAGCTATGGCTACACCTTC	CATSRDRGSYGYTF
TRBJ2-7	TRBD1	many	TRBV6-1	TGTGCCAGCAGTGAGAGGGACAGGGGTTATTACGAGCAGTACTTC	CASSERDRGYYEQYF
TRBJ1-4	-	few	TRBV4-1	TGTGCCAGCAGCCAACCTAGGGGTGTGGGCACTAATGAAAAACTGTTTTTT	CASSQPRGVGTNEKLFF